What follows are 21 T cell receptor beta chains derived from one specimen sequenced in a study of OX40 agonist ivuxolimab in advanced cancers. The data were produced by immunoSEQ multiplex PCR, yet TCRdb's version contains in-frame clones alone and is incomplete. The table includes more than 50,000 clones, approximately 86% detected once. Sequences were derived from CD4+ or CD8+ T cells sorted from blood, sampled in a trial of the OX40 agonist ivuxolimab. The origin of the receptors is an adult with an advanced solid tumor such as melanoma, head and neck, liver or kidney cancer.

The chain couples TRBV29-1 to TRBJ1-2; D possibly corresponds to TRBD1 (6 bases). Trimming shortened V by 1 base and J by 7 bases, and 16 bases separated the two germline ends. CDR3 length: 14 residues. CDR1 is SQVTM and CDR2 is ANQGSEA in the germline V gene. The CDR3 region is CSVEGVVGQSGYTF. CDR3 sequence (DNA): TGCAGCGTTGAAGGTGTGGTGGGACAATCTGGCTACACCTTC. Combining the CDR3 with reference TRBV29-1 and TRBJ1-2 gives the whole variable domain SAVISQKPSRDICQRGTSLTIQCQVDSQVTMMFWYRQQPGQSLTLIATANQGSEATYESGFVIDKFPISRPNLTFSTLTVSNMSPEDSSIYLCSVEGVVGQSGYTFGSGTRLTVV.

The J gene is TRBJ1-4, the V gene TRBV9; tentatively, D is TRBD1 (5 bases). This CDR3 region has 15 residues. Germline V gene lookup returns CDR1 SGDLS and CDR2 YYNGEE. The V and J ends lost 0 bases and 4 bases respectively, with 10 bases between them. The CDR3 nucleotides read TGTGCCAGCAGCGTAGGTGGGGGATTTAATGAAAAACTGTTTTTT. Protein: CASSVGGGFNEKLFF.

This clone was picked up one time. The gene calls are TRBV6-1 and TRBJ2-5; 13 positions agree with TRBD2. The closer fit of TRBJ2-7 to the DNA end suggests the J call may be wrong. The germline V gene has CDR1 MNHNS and CDR2 SASEGT. The CDR3 extends over 14 amino acids. CDR3 in DNA: TGTGCCAGCACTAGGACTAGCGGGAGTTACGAGCAGTACTTC. Protein: CASTRTSGSYEQYF.

The J gene is TRBJ2-7, the V gene TRBV14; D might be TRBD1 (6 bases). Germline values: CDR1 SGHDN, CDR2 FVKESK. The CDR3 has 13 residues. V was shortened by 2 bases and J by 3 bases, with 8 bases between the two germline ends. The CDR3 spells CASSQQGFYEQYF. The CDR3 coding sequence is TGTGCCAGCAGCCAACAGGGGTTCTACGAGCAGTACTTC.

The rearrangement joins TRBV2 to TRBJ1-6, with D possibly being TRBD1 (5 bases). The germline CDR1 and CDR2 sequences are SNHLY and FYNNEI. The CDR3 runs to 17 residues. Trimming cost V 4 bases and J 4 bases, with 17 bases left between them. CDR3 DNA sequence: TGTGCCAGCAGTGCGGGACTCCGGGAGTATTATAATTCACCCCTCCACTTT. This gives the protein CASSAGLREYYNSPLHF.

The V call is TRBV5-4, the J call TRBJ1-2, with 7 bases lining up with TRBD1. J was trimmed by 0 bases and V by 6 bases; bases with no gene match: 8. Looked up from germline, CDR1 is SGHNT and CDR2 is YYREEE (reference sequence). This CDR3 is built from 15 residues. CDR3 bases: TGTGCCAGCAAACCGACAGGGTTAACTAACTATGGCTACACCTTC. Its translation: CASKPTGLTNYGYTF.

The V call is TRBV5-6, the J call TRBJ2-2; no firm D call. Per the germline V gene, CDR1 is SGHDT and CDR2 is YYEEEE. V was shortened by 2 bases and J by 6 bases, with 5 bases between the two germline ends. This CDR3 has 12 amino acids. This CDR3 reads CASSFNAGELFF. CDR3 in DNA: TGTGCCAGCAGCTTCAACGCCGGGGAGCTGTTTTTT.

J is TRBJ2-2 and V is TRBV6-1; D gene uncertain. This CDR3 is 14 amino acids long. Germline CDR1 MNHNS, CDR2 SASEGT. V gave up 4 bases and J gave up 6 bases, with 12 bases separating them. In nucleotides, the CDR3 is TGTGCCAGCAGTGGCCGACCCGGTCCCGGGGAGCTGTTTTTT. This translates into CASSGRPGPGELFF.

In DNA, the CDR3 is TGTGCCAGCAGCCCAGTGGGGCGGAAGCAGTTCTTC. It encodes CASSPVGRKQFF. The chain combines TRBV7-9 with TRBJ2-1; TRBD1 might be the D (5 bases). This CDR3 has 12 residues. V dropped 5 bases and J dropped 11 bases, with 13 bases sitting between them. CDR1 SEHNR and CDR2 FQNEAQ come from the germline V gene (reference sequence).

J is TRBJ2-7 and V is TRBV4-2; TRBD2 agrees at 7 bases. Germline CDR1 is LGHNA and CDR2 is YNFKEQ. CDR3 length equals 17 residues. Trimming at V came to 0 bases and at J to 2 bases, leaving 10 bases not matched to a gene. CDR3 sequence (DNA): TGTGCCAGCAGCCAAGATCAGGTGGGAGGGCCCCCCTACGAGCAGTACTTC. Residues: CASSQDQVGGPPYEQYF.

This chain joins TRBV11-3 and TRBJ1-5; D remains unclear. Germline assignment: CDR1 SGHNT and CDR2 YENEEA. V lost 3 bases to trimming and J lost 8 bases, with 5 bases between them. The CDR3 spans 11 residues. The CDR3 spells CASSLHKPQHF. CDR3 DNA sequence: TGTGCCAGCAGCTTGCACAAGCCCCAGCATTTT.

This clone was detected once. In DNA form, the CDR3 reads TGCAGCGTCGCCCACACCGGGGAGCTGTTTTTT. Encoded protein: CSVAHTGELFF. The V gene is TRBV29-1, the J gene TRBJ2-2; D remains ambiguous. The germline CDR1 and CDR2 sequences are SQVTM and ANQGSEA. The CDR3 is 11 amino acids. V dropped 6 bases and J dropped 3 bases, with 5 bases sitting between them.

The chain is built from TRBV7-9 and TRBJ2-1, with 9 nucleotides matching TRBD1. J gave up 1 base and V 5 bases, and 6 bases lay outside the gene matches. The CDR3 is 16 residues long. From germline, CDR1 is SEHNR and CDR2 FQNEAQ (reference sequence). The DNA for the CDR3 is TGTGCCAGCAGCCCAAGGACAGGGGATTCCTACAATGAGCAGTTCTTC. Translated, it gives CASSPRTGDSYNEQFF.

The rearrangement uses TRBV7-2 and TRBJ1-1, with 8 nucleotides matching TRBD1. The germline V gene has CDR1 SGHTA and CDR2 FQGNSA. V dropped 3 bases and J dropped 5; count of bases not matched to a gene: 2. The CDR3 loop spans 13 amino acids. Here the CDR3 reads CASSFDRGTEAFF. The CDR3 region has the DNA TGTGCCAGCAGCTTTGACAGGGGTACTGAAGCTTTCTTT.

This clone qualifies as medium-sized (0.01 to 0.1%). The rearrangement uses TRBV18 and TRBJ1-1; 7 nucleotides line up with TRBD1. This CDR3 is 19 amino acids long. Germline values: CDR1 KGHSH, CDR2 LQKENI. V lost 1 base to trimming and J lost 2 bases; unmatched junction nucleotides: 16. CDR3 amino acids: CASSPQSPGQLMGNTEAFF. The CDR3 nucleotides read TGTGCCAGCTCACCACAATCACCGGGACAGCTAATGGGTAACACTGAAGCTTTCTTT. Full variable domain (missing parts from reference TRBV18 and TRBJ1-1): NAGVMQNPRHLVRRRGQEARLRCSPMKGHSHVYWYRQLPEEGLKFMVYLQKENIIDESGMPKERFSAEFPKEGPSILRIQQVVRGDSAAYFCASSPQSPGQLMGNTEAFFGQGTRLTVV.

On this clone itself: The same CDR3 also results from other DNA sequences found in this sample. The rearrangement joins TRBV5-8 to TRBJ1-5; 7 nucleotides agree with TRBD1. Germline lookup yields CDR1 SGHTS and CDR2 YDEGEE. J gave up 2 bases and V 4 bases, and 3 bases lay outside the gene matches. The CDR3 sequence is 14 residues long. CDR3 coding DNA: TGTGCCAGCAGCCTTGACAGGGGCAATCAGCCCCAGCATTTT. It specifies CASSLDRGNQPQHF.

The chain joins TRBV6-1 to TRBJ2-7; the D is unclear. Germline V gene sequence: CDR1 MNHNS, CDR2 SASEGT. This CDR3 is 10 amino acids long. Trimming removed 10 bases from V and 6 bases from J, with 10 bases in between. The DNA of the CDR3 is TGTGCCACCAACTGGGGCGAGCAGTACTTC. It codes for CATNWGEQYF.

This sequence joins TRBV18 and TRBJ1-3; 7 bases map to TRBD1. Germline CDR1 reads KGHSH; CDR2 reads LQKENI. With 4 bases clipped from V and 2 bases from J, the junction kept 8 bases outside the gene matches. The CDR3 loop spans 16 amino acids. This CDR3 reads CASSLWGQRTGNTIYF. In DNA form, the CDR3 reads TGTGCCAGCTCACTCTGGGGACAGAGAACTGGAAACACCATATATTTT.

The rearrangement links TRBV5-8 to TRBJ2-1; 7 bases align to TRBD2. CDR1 is SGHTS and CDR2 is YDEGEE in the germline V gene. V lost 4 bases, J lost 9 bases, and 19 bases stayed unmatched. The CDR3 has 17 residues. CDR3: CASSLSLGGGGPSEQFF. In nucleotides, the CDR3 is TGTGCCAGCAGCCTGTCCTTAGGTGGGGGAGGGCCAAGTGAGCAGTTCTTC. Together with reference TRBV5-8 and TRBJ2-1, the CDR3 gives the full variable domain: EAGVTQSPTHLIKTRGQQATLRCSPISGHTSVYWYQQALGLGLQFLLWYDEGEERNRGNFPPRFSGRQFPNYSSELNVNALELEDSALYLCASSLSLGGGGPSEQFFGPGTRLTVL.

V and J are TRBV10-3 and TRBJ2-7, with D perhaps TRBD1 or TRBD2 (5 bases each). This CDR3 has 12 amino acids. Germline V gene sequence: CDR1 ENHRY, CDR2 SYGVKD. V dropped 8 bases and J dropped 2 bases, with 10 bases sitting between them. Here the CDR3 DNA reads TGTGCCATCGGGACGGATCCCTACGAGCAGTACTTC. It encodes CAIGTDPYEQYF.

This clone has only a few counts. The chain has TRBV4-2 and TRBJ2-7; a possible D gene is TRBD2 (6 bases). The CDR3 loop spans 17 amino acids. Per germline, CDR1 LGHNA and CDR2 YNFKEQ. Trimming cost V 1 base and J 3 bases, with 19 bases left between them. The DNA for the CDR3 is TGTGCCAGCAGCCAAGGTGGGCTACCGGGACTCAACTACGAGCAGTACTTC. Amino acid sequence: CASSQGGLPGLNYEQYF.